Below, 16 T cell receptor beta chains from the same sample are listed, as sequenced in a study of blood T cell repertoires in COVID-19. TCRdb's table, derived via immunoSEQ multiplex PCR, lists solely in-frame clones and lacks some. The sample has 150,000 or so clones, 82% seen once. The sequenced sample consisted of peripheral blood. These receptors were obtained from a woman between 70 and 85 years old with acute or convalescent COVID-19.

The CDR3 bases are TGTGCCAGCAGCTTATTCGGGACTAGCGCGCGTTCGGCAGATACGCAGTATTTT. Translated, it gives CASSLFGTSARSADTQYF. This chain uses TRBV5-6 with TRBJ2-3; 10 bases align to TRBD2. Germline CDR1 reads SGHDT; CDR2 reads YYEEEE. Unmatched junction bases numbered 13, after V lost 2 bases and J lost 4 bases. The CDR3 sequence is 18 residues long.

The CDR3 region is CASSSGVVSAKNIQYF. CDR3 DNA sequence: TGTGCCAGCAGTTCCGGGGTAGTCTCGGCCAAAAACATTCAGTACTTC. The rearrangement uses TRBV27 and TRBJ2-4, with D perhaps TRBD2 (5 bases). The CDR3 loop spans 16 amino acids. The V end was cut by 4 bases, the J end by 1 base, with 14 bases between. From germline, CDR1 is MNHEY and CDR2 SMNVEV (reference sequence).

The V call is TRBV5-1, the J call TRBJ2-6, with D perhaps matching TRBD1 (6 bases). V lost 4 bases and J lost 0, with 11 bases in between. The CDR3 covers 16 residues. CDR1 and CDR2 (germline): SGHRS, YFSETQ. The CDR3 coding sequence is TGCGCCAGCAGCCGGCAGGGGACCTCTGGGGCCAACGTCCTGACTTTC. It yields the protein CASSRQGTSGANVLTF.

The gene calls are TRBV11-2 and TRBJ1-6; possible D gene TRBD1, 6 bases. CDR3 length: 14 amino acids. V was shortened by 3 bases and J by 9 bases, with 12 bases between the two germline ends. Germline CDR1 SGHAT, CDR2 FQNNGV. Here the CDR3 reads CASSLRGNLSPLHF. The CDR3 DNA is TGTGCCAGCAGCTTGAGGGGGAATCTTTCACCCCTCCACTTT.

The CDR3 coding sequence is TGTGCCTGGGGAGGCGGGGGGGCCTTTGGAGTTGAAGATACGCAGTATTTT. This gives the protein CAWGGGGAFGVEDTQYF. The chain links TRBV30 to TRBJ2-3; 9 positions agree with TRBD2. Germline values: CDR1 GTSNPN, CDR2 SVGIG (reference sequence). The CDR3 spans 17 residues. J gave up 5 bases and V 5 bases, and 17 bases lay outside the gene matches.

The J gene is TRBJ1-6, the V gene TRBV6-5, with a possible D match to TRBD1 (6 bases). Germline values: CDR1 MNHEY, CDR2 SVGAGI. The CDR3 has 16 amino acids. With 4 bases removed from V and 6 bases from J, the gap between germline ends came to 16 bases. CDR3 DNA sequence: TGTGCCAGCAGTTCCCGAGACAGGTCTTTTAATTCACCCCTCCACTTT. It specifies CASSSRDRSFNSPLHF.

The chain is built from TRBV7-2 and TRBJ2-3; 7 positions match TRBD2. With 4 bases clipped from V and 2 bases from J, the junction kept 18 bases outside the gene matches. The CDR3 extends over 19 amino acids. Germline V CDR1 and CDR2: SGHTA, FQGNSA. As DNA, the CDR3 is TGTGCCAGCAGCTCCCCCGGGACCCGACAGCGGGAATTCACAGATACGCAGTATTTT. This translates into CASSSPGTRQREFTDTQYF.

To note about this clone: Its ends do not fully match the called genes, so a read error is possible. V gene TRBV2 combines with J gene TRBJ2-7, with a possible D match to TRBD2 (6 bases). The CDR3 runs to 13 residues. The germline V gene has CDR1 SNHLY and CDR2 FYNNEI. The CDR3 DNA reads TGTGCCAGCGGTGAGGGTGGGAGGTACGAGCAGTACTTC. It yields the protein CASGEGGRYEQYF.

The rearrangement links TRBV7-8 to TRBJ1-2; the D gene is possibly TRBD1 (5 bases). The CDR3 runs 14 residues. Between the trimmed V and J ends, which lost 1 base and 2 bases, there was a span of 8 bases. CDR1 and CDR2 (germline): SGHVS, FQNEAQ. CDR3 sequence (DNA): TGTGCCAGCAGCTTAGGCTGGACAAACTATGGCTACACCTTC. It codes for CASSLGWTNYGYTF.

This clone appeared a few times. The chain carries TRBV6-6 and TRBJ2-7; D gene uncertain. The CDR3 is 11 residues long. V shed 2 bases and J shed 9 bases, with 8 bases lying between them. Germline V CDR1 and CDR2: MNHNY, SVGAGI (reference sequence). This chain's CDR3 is CASSYSLWQYF. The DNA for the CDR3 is TGTGCCAGCAGTTACAGCCTTTGGCAGTACTTC.

Written as DNA, the CDR3 is TGTGCCAGCAGCTTCTGGGGCCAGCTTATCCAAGAGACCCAGTACTTC. Translating it yields CASSFWGQLIQETQYF. The chain combines TRBV5-4 with TRBJ2-5, with D possibly matching TRBD1 (5 bases). V was pared by 2 bases and J by 1 base, with 15 bases between. The CDR3 is made up of 16 amino acids. Looked up from germline, CDR1 is SGHNT and CDR2 is YYREEE (reference sequence). Together with reference TRBV5-4 and TRBJ2-5, the CDR3 gives the full variable domain: ETGVTQSPTHLIKTRGQQVTLRCSSQSGHNTVSWYQQALGQGPQFIFQYYREEENGRGNFPPRFSGLQFPNYSSELNVNALELDDSALYLCASSFWGQLIQETQYFGPGTRLLVL.

CDR3 coding DNA: TGTGCCAGCAGTCACCGGGACAGGGAGAATTCACCCCTCCACTTT. It translates to CASSHRDRENSPLHF. V usage is TRBV6-5 and J usage is TRBJ1-6, with 9 bases aligning to TRBD1. Per the germline V gene, CDR1 is MNHEY and CDR2 is SVGAGI. V gave up 5 bases and J gave up 7 bases; unmatched junction bases: 6. The CDR3 has 15 amino acids.

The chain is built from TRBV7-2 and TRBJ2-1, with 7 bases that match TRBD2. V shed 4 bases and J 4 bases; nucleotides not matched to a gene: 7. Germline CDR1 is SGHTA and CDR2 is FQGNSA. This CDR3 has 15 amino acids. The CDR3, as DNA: TGTGCCAGCAGCTCCGGACTAGGAGGGTACAATGAGCAGTTCTTC. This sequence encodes CASSSGLGGYNEQFF.

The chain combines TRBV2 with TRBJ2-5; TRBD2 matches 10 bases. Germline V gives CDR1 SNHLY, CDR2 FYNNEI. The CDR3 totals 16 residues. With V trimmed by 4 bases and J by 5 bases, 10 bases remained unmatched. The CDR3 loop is CASSGRAGGRWETQYF. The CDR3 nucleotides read TGTGCCAGCAGTGGGCGAGCGGGGGGGCGGTGGGAGACCCAGTACTTC.

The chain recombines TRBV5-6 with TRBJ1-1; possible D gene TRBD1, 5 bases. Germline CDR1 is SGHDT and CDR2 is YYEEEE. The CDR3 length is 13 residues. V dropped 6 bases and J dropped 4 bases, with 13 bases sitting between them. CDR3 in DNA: TGTGCCAGCAATTGGCTAGGGGCCACTGAAGCTTTCTTT. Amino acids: CASNWLGATEAFF.

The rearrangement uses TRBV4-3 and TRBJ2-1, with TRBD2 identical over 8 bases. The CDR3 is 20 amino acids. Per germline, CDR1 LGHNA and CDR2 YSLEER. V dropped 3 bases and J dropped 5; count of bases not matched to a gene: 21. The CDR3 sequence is CASSHASLLVSGENNNEQFF. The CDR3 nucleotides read TGCGCCAGCAGCCATGCCTCACTTCTAGTTAGCGGGGAAAATAACAATGAGCAGTTCTTC.